This T cell receptor (beta chain) was sequenced during a study of tumor-infiltrating lymphocytes in primary liver carcinoma. Notes on the study in general: Tumor samples exhibited a significantly greater top-250-clone fraction than blood samples (p = 0.039). Lower overlap was observed for tumor-adjacent and tumor-blood pairs relative to tumor region pairs.

Concerning this clonotype: The antigen remains unidentified. With a much larger clone just one base away, this may be a read error.

The authors made TCR beta cDNA from around 500 ng total RNA with a constant-region primer. Slightly modified ARM-PCR with three nested multiplex PCR rounds yielded TCR beta libraries. The two initial PCR rounds, nine to eleven cycles each, used TRBV1-TRBV30 forward and C-beta reverse primers. Via MiXCR, TCRdb re-called the multiplex PCR reads, giving one row per CDR3 protein. The table has about 310,000 distinct CDR3 sequences, more than 55% seen once. Germline DNA was also extracted, and blood RNA was taken from unsorted whole blood. From germline, CDR1 is MNHEY and CDR2 SVGAGI. CDR3 length equals 15 residues.

The TCR comes from a man aged 40-55 years with primary liver carcinoma and hepatitis B virus infection. This chain uses TRBV6-5 with TRBJ2-1; D is perhaps TRBD1 (7 bases). The sample taken for sequencing was peripheral blood. In nucleotides, the CDR3 is TGTCCCAGCAGGAGGGGACAGATTGAGACGAGTGAGCAGTTCTTC. Its translation: CPSRRGQIETSEQFF.